These T cell receptor beta chains were read from a single sample in a study of blood T cell repertoires in COVID-19. Profiled with immunoSEQ multiplex PCR; TCRdb holds only in-frame clones, not every one. The profile shows about 200,000 clones, 75% to 95% of them singletons. Sequenced: peripheral blood. These TCRs come from a man in his fifties with acute or convalescent COVID-19. The conserved cysteine and the conserved F or W are not part of the CDR3 here. Fields, in order: V gene, D gene, CDR3 protein. D genes are given only for firm matches.

V: TRBV7-2
D: -
CDR3: ASSFGGTGADTQY

V: TRBV29-1
D: -
CDR3: SVSGTGVYEQY

V: TRBV30
D: TRBD2
CDR3: AWRGTSPSYNEQF

V: TRBV7-2
D: -
CDR3: TSKPGGMNTEAF

V: TRBV3-1/TRBV3-2
D: -
CDR3: ASSQLGYTIY

V: TRBV6-5
D: TRBD1
CDR3: ASTSGQVNSPLH

V: TRBV10-3
D: -
CDR3: AISESQGFAEAF

V: TRBV6-6
D: TRBD1
CDR3: ASSYSRDREHEQY

V: TRBV2
D: -
CDR3: ASHRVSGQETQY

V: TRBV4-3
D: -
CDR3: ASSQGAAMNEKLF

V: TRBV18
D: TRBD1
CDR3: ASSPRTGNQETQY

V: TRBV28
D: -
CDR3: ASSPIISQPQH

V: TRBV7-2
D: -
CDR3: ASSFGGGPLH

V: TRBV19
D: TRBD1
CDR3: ASSTGQGARRDPLGAF

V: TRBV27
D: TRBD1
CDR3: ASRPNQDRAGELF

V: TRBV27
D: -
CDR3: ASSLTTDSNQPQH

V: TRBV24-1
D: TRBD2
CDR3: ATSDTVAGAANNEQF

V: TRBV6-6
D: TRBD1
CDR3: ASSYPDRGEEKLF

V: TRBV27
D: -
CDR3: ASSPLQGSSGNTIY

V: TRBV18
D: TRBD1
CDR3: ASSRPDRGRDYGYT

V: TRBV6-6
D: TRBD1
CDR3: ASIGQGAGGYT

V: TRBV7-2
D: -
CDR3: ASSPAGGWIVEQY

V: TRBV7-2
D: -
CDR3: ASSKWESTDTQY

V: TRBV10-3
D: -
CDR3: AISESTGLETQY

V: TRBV15
D: TRBD1
CDR3: ATSGEDRGTDTQY

V: TRBV30
D: TRBD1
CDR3: AWTRTGGDSPLH

V: TRBV18
D: -
CDR3: ASSRDIQETQY

V: TRBV27
D: TRBD2
CDR3: ASSPRLAGGGETQY

V: TRBV15
D: -
CDR3: ATSRERNNEQF

V: TRBV28
D: -
CDR3: ASRYSSQDYYEQY

V: TRBV3-1/TRBV3-2
D: TRBD2
CDR3: ASSQWASGRARDEQY

V: TRBV6-6
D: -
CDR3: ASSGSRGAKNIQY

V: TRBV10-1
D: TRBD1
CDR3: AGLDRGRQPQH